Presented here are 8 T cell receptor beta chains from one specimen sequenced in a study of T cell repertoires in aging, cancer and after chemotherapy. The template was genomic DNA from peripheral blood, not RNA. Rearranged V-D-J TRB sequences were amplified with a mixed TRB-A/B primer pool. TCRdb reprocessed the multiplex PCR reads with MiXCR, giving one entry per CDR3 protein. Here the sample spans around 13,000 distinct CDR3 sequences, roughly a quarter being singletons. The specimen was blood. These receptors all come from a human donor in good health.

This clonotype was seen more than once but under ten times. The V call is TRBV10-3, the J call TRBJ2-6; TRBD2 aligns across 14 bases. V trimming: 3 bases; J trimming: 4 bases; junction bases outside the gene matches: 8. CDR3 length: 19 amino acids. The V gene's germline CDR1 is ENHRY and CDR2 SYGVKD. Here the CDR3 DNA reads TGTGCCATCAGTGACGAGACTAGCGGGGGGGCCGTAGGGGCCAACGTCCTGACTTTC. Protein sequence: CAISDETSGGAVGANVLTF.

This rearrangement joins TRBV7-9 to TRBJ2-3; TRBD2 aligns across 10 bases. Germline lookup yields CDR1 SEHNR and CDR2 FQNEAQ (reference sequence). Trimming cost V 3 bases and J 1 base; bases outside gene matches: 4. The CDR3 runs 16 residues. CDR3 protein: CASSFRLAGRTDTQYF. The DNA of the CDR3 is TGTGCCAGCAGCTTCCGACTAGCGGGTCGCACAGATACGCAGTATTTT.

The chain recombines TRBV6-5 with TRBJ2-5; no clear D. With 6 bases removed from V and 5 bases from J, the gap between germline ends came to 7 bases. CDR1 and CDR2 (germline): MNHEY, SVGAGI. CDR3 length: 11 residues. This CDR3 is CASRYQETQYF. CDR3 nucleotide sequence: TGTGCCAGCAGATATCAGGAGACCCAGTACTTC.

By share, this clonotype counts as medium-sized. The rearrangement uses TRBV29-1 and TRBJ2-7; TRBD1 agrees at 11 bases. Germline loops: CDR1 SQVTM, CDR2 ANQGSEA. The CDR3 totals 13 residues. The V and J ends lost 7 bases and 4 bases, in that order; junction bases with no gene match: 6. The CDR3 sequence: CSARTGGGYEQYF. Written as DNA, the CDR3 is TGCAGCGCCAGGACAGGGGGCGGGTACGAGCAGTACTTC.

CDR3 residues: CAWSNRPGLGADTQYF. The DNA for the CDR3 is TGTGCCTGGAGTAATAGACCCGGTTTAGGGGCAGATACGCAGTATTTT. This chain connects TRBV30 to TRBJ2-3; D may be TRBD1 (5 bases). Looked up from germline, CDR1 is GTSNPN and CDR2 is SVGIG (reference sequence). This CDR3 comprises 16 residues. V gave up 2 bases and J gave up 4 bases, with 19 bases separating them. Full variable domain (missing parts from reference TRBV30 and TRBJ2-3): SQTIHQWPATLVQPVGSPLSLECTVEGTSNPNLYWYRQAAGRGLQLLFYSVGIGQISSEVPQNLSASRPQDRQFILSSKKLLLSDSGFYLCAWSNRPGLGADTQYFGPGTRLTVL.

The chain is built from TRBV29-1 and TRBJ2-2, with TRBD2 identical over 8 bases. V was pared by 7 bases and J by 4 bases, with 11 bases of the junction left unmatched. CDR1 SQVTM and CDR2 ANQGSEA come from the germline V gene. CDR3 length equals 15 residues. The CDR3 DNA is TGCAGCGCCCAAGGAGCGGGGGACTTCACCGGGGAGCTGTTTTTT. This gives the protein CSAQGAGDFTGELFF.

This chain joins TRBV7-2 and TRBJ2-2; a weak D match, TRBD1 (5 bases). This CDR3 is 15 amino acids long. Germline assignment: CDR1 SGHTA and CDR2 FQGNSA. V was cut by 5 bases and J by 5 bases, with 15 bases left in between. This CDR3 reads CASSPDRISTGELFF. The CDR3 bases are TGTGCCAGCAGCCCAGACAGAATAAGTACCGGGGAGCTGTTTTTT.

This chain joins TRBV10-1 and TRBJ2-1, with 13 positions matching TRBD2. The V gene's germline CDR1 is WNHNN and CDR2 SYGVQD (reference sequence). The CDR3 is made up of 15 amino acids. The junction had 5 bases not matched to a gene; V was cut back by 7 bases and J by 5 bases. The CDR3 reads CASNPGTSGDNEQFF. As DNA, the CDR3 is TGCGCCAGCAATCCCGGGACTAGCGGGGACAATGAGCAGTTCTTC.